This T cell receptor beta chain was documented in a study of cytomegalovirus exposure and HLA in healthy donors. Trimming removed 5 bases from V and 5 bases from J, with 18 bases in between. There are 16 residues in the CDR3. Germline V gene sequence: CDR1 MDHEN, CDR2 SYDVKM. The PCR used 60 Vbeta and 13 Jbeta primers. Assay: immunoSEQ multiplex PCR; the TCRdb copy retains only in-frame clones and omits some. The table lists roughly 120,000 clones, 79% of them singletons. The sequence was collected from a man aged 18 to 35 in good health and CMV-seronegative. The chain couples TRBV28 to TRBJ1-4; D is possibly TRBD1 (6 bases). Sequenced sample: PBMCs. CDR3 bases: TGTGCCAGCAGTCTCGAGCGGGGGCCGGGGAATGAAAAACTGTTTTTT. Amino acid sequence: CASSLERGPGNEKLFF.